These 10 T cell receptor beta chains were sequenced from one sample in a study of control samples from healthy donors and cancer patients (dated by TCRdb to the early 2020s). Library generation was performed with the immunoSEQ multiplex PCR assay. What TCRdb holds here is the immuneACCESS table cut down to in-frame rearrangements. Part of the clones is not present; checked against another copy, under half of the missing clones reflect an unresolved V gene, and the others are unexplained. In all, the sample holds about 60,000 clones, and roughly 85% of those were seen once. The ten largest make up roughly 6% of the sample. Sequenced sample: blood. The receptor set was obtained from a man in his forties or fifties in good health.

The V and J genes are TRBV6-5 and TRBJ1-2; 9 bases are shared with TRBD1. Germline V gene lookup returns CDR1 MNHEY and CDR2 SVGAGI. The CDR3 has 16 amino acids. Unmatched junction bases numbered 5, after V lost 2 bases and J lost 1 base. The CDR3 spells CASSYAWGQGNYGYTF. The CDR3 DNA follows: TGTGCCAGCAGTTACGCGTGGGGACAGGGTAACTATGGCTACACCTTC.

V gene TRBV7-2 combines with J gene TRBJ2-1; 9 bases map to TRBD2. The CDR3 length is 16 residues. Germline V CDR1 and CDR2: SGHTA, FQGNSA. J lost 7 bases, V lost 4 bases, and 11 bases had no gene match. The CDR3 DNA follows: TGTGCCAGCAGCTCCCCGACTAGCGGCCTTAAGAATGAGCAGTTCTTC. Translation gives CASSSPTSGLKNEQFF.

This sequence joins TRBV7-3 and TRBJ2-7, with D possibly called TRBD1 or TRBD2 (5 bases each). Trimming shortened V by 6 bases and J by 4 bases, and 16 bases separated the two germline ends. CDR3 length: 14 amino acids. The V gene's germline CDR1 is SGHTA and CDR2 FQGTGA. CDR3 residues: CASSELPGAYEQYF. In DNA, the CDR3 is TGTGCCAGCAGTGAACTCCCCGGGGCGTACGAGCAGTACTTC.

The rearrangement links TRBV14 to TRBJ1-1; D gene ambiguous. The V end was cut by 0 bases, the J end by 5 bases, with 7 bases between. Germline assignment: CDR1 SGHDN and CDR2 FVKESK. CDR3 length: 13 amino acids. This CDR3 reads CASSQEEHTEAFF. The CDR3 DNA is TGTGCCAGCAGCCAAGAAGAACATACTGAAGCTTTCTTT.

The chain recombines TRBV5-1 with TRBJ2-3, with 7 nucleotides matching TRBD1. J gave up 0 bases and V 7 bases, and 8 bases lay outside the gene matches. Germline V gene data show CDR1 as SGHRS and CDR2 as YFSETQ. The CDR3 loop spans 15 amino acids. Written as DNA, the CDR3 is TGCGCCAGCCTTTGGACAGGTGCTAGCACAGATACGCAGTATTTT. Its translation: CASLWTGASTDTQYF.

The chain combines TRBV30 with TRBJ1-5; perhaps TRBD1 as D (5 bases). Germline V CDR1 and CDR2: GTSNPN, SVGIG (reference sequence). Trimming shortened V by 6 bases and J by 0 bases, and 18 bases separated the two germline ends. The CDR3 has 16 amino acids. DNA for the CDR3: TGTGCCTGTCGGGACCCTAATCCTTATAGCAATCAGCCCCAGCATTTT. It specifies CACRDPNPYSNQPQHF. The full variable domain, rest sourced from reference TRBV30 and TRBJ1-5, is SQTIHQWPATLVQPVGSPLSLECTVEGTSNPNLYWYRQAAGRGLQLLFYSVGIGQISSEVPQNLSASRPQDRQFILSSKKLLLSDSGFYLCACRDPNPYSNQPQHFGDGTRLSIL.

Only a few counts were recorded for this clone. J is TRBJ2-2 and V is TRBV11-2; the D is unclear. The CDR3 runs 12 residues. The V and J ends lost 4 bases and 0 bases respectively, with 0 bases between them. Germline assignment: CDR1 SGHAT and CDR2 FQNNGV. As DNA, the CDR3 is TGTGCCAGCAGCTCGAACACCGGGGAGCTGTTTTTT. Translating it yields CASSSNTGELFF.

CDR3: CASASVGETQYF. Here the CDR3 DNA reads TGTGCCAGCGCTAGCGTAGGGGAGACCCAGTACTTC. The V call is TRBV18, the J call TRBJ2-5; TRBD2 might be the D (6 bases). The CDR3 spans 12 residues. V lost 8 bases to trimming and J lost 5 bases, with 12 bases between them. Germline V CDR1 and CDR2: KGHSH, LQKENI.

The J gene is TRBJ2-5, the V gene TRBV7-3, with 14 bases fitting TRBD2. The V gene end was trimmed by 0 bases and the J gene end by 4 bases; junction bases not matched to a gene: 1. The CDR3 loop spans 16 amino acids. Germline V gene lookup returns CDR1 SGHTA and CDR2 FQGTGA. The chain's CDR3 is CASSLTGLAGVETQYF. Written as DNA, the CDR3 is TGTGCCAGCAGCTTAACGGGACTAGCGGGAGTAGAGACCCAGTACTTC.

The CDR3 sequence: CASSLSRGAGELFF. Written as DNA, the CDR3 is TGCGCCAGCAGCTTGTCCAGGGGAGCCGGGGAGCTGTTTTTT. The chain recombines TRBV5-1 with TRBJ2-2, with a possible D match to TRBD1 (6 bases). Germline values: CDR1 SGHRS, CDR2 YFSETQ. This CDR3 is 14 amino acids long. Trimming pared 1 base from V and 6 bases from J, leaving 10 bases between.